The following is a T cell receptor beta chain sequence with its context. The data are from a study of blood T cell repertoires in COVID-19. Original data processing: Amplified reference gene primers provided the basis for estimating nucleated cell counts. Sequenced by immunoSEQ multiplex PCR; TCRdb stores in-frame clones only, minus some. D and trimming come from the DNA, and the V and J calls and clone size come from that table. The sample includes 98,000 or so clones, around 84% of them seen just once. The sample was peripheral blood. The receptor's source is a woman aged 55-75 years in a cohort sampled during active or convalescent COVID-19.

In DNA, the CDR3 is TGTGCCAGCAGCTTATTGGACCGGGGGTCTGGAAACACCATATATTTT. As protein: CASSLLDRGSGNTIYF. The chain is built from TRBV13 and TRBJ1-3; D might be TRBD1 (5 bases). The V end was cut by 2 bases, the J end by 1 base, with 12 bases between. This CDR3 region has 16 residues. Germline V lookup: CDR1 PRHDT, CDR2 FYEKMQ (reference sequence).